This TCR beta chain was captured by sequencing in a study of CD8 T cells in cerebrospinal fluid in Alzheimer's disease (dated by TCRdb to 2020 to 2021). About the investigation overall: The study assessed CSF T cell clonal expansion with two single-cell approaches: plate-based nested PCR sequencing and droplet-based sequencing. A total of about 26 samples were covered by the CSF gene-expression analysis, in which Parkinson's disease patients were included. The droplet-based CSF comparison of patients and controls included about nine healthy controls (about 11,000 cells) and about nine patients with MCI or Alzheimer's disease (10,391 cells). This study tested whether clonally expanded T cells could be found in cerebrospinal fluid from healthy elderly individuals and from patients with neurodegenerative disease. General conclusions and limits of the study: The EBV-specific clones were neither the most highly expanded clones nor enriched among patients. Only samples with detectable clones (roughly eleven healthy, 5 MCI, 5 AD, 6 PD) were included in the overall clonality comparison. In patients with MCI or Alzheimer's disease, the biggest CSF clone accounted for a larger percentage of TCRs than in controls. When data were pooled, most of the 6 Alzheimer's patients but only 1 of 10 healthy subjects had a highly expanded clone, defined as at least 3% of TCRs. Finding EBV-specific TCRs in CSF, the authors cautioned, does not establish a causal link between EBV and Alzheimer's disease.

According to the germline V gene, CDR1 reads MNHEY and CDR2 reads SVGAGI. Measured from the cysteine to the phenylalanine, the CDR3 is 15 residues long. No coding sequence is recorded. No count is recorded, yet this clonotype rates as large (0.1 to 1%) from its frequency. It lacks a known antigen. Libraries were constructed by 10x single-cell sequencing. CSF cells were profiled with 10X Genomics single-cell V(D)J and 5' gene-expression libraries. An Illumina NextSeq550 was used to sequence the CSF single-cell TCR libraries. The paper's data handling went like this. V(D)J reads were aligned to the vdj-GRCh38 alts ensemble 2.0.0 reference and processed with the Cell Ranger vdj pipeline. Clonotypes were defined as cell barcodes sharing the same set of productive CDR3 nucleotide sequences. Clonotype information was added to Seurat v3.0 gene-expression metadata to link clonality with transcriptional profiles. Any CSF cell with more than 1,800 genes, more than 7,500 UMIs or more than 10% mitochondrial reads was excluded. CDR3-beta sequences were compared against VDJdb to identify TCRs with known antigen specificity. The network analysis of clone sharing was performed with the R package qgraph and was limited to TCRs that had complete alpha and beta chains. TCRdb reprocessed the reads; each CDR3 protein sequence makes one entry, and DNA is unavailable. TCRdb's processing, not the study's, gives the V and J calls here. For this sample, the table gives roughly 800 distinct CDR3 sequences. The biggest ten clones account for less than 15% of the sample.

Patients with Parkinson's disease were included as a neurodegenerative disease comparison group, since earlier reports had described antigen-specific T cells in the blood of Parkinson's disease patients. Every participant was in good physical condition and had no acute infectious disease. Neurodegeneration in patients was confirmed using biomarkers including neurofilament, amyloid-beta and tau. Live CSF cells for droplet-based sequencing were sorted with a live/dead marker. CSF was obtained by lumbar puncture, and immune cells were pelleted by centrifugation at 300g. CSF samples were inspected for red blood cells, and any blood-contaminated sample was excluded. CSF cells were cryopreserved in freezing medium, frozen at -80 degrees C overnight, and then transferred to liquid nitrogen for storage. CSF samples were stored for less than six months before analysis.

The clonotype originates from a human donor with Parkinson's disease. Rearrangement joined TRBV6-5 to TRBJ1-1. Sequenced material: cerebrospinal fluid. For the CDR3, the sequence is CASSYSGILNTEAFF.